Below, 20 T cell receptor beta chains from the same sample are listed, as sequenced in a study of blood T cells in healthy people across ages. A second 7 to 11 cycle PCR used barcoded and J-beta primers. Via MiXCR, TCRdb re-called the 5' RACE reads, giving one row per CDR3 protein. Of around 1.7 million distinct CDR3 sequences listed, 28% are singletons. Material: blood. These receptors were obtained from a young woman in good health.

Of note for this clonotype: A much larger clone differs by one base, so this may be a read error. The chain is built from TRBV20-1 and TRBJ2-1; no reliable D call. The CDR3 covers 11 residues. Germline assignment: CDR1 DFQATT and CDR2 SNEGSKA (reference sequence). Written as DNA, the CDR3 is TGCAGGGCTAGATCGGTCAATGAGCAGTTCTTC. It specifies CRARSVNEQFF.

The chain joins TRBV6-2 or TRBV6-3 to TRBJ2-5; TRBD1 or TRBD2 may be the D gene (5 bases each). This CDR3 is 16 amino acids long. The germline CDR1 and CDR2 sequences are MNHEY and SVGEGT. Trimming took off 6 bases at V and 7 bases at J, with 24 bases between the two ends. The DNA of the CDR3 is TGTGCCAGCAGCCGCCATTCGGACTCCCAAAGGGGGACCCAGTACTTC. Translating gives CASSRHSDSQRGTQYF.

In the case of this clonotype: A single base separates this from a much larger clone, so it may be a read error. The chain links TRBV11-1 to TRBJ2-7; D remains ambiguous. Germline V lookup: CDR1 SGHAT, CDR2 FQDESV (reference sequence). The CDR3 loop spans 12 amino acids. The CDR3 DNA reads TGTGCCAGCAGCCCCCAGACCTACGAGCAGAACTTC. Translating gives CASSPQTYEQNF.

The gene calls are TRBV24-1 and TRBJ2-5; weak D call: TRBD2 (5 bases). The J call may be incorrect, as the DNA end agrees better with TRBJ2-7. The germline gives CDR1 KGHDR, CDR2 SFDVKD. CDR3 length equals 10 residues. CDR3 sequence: CATVGVEQYF. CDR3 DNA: TGTGCCACGGTCGGGGTCGAGCAGTACTTC.

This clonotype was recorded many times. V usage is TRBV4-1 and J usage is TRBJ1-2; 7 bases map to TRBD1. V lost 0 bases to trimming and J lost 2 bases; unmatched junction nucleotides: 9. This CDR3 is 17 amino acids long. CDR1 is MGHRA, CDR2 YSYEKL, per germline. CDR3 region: CASSQDWGTALNYGYTF. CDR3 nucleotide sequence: TGCGCCAGCAGCCAAGATTGGGGGACAGCCCTGAACTATGGCTACACCTTC.

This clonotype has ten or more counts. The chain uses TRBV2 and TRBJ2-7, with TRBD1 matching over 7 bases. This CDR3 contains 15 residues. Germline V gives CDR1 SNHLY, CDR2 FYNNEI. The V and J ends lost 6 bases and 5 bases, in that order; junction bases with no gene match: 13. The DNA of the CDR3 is TGTGCCAGCAGGGCGGCGGCAGGGGGTGACGACGAGCAGTACTTC. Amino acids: CASRAAAGGDDEQYF. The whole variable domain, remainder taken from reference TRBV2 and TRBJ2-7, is EPEVTQTPSHQVTQMGQEVILRCVPISNHLYFYWYRQILGQKVEFLVSFYNNEISEKSEIFDDQFSVERPDGSNFTLKIRSTKLEDSAMYFCASRAAAGGDDEQYFGPGTRLTVT.

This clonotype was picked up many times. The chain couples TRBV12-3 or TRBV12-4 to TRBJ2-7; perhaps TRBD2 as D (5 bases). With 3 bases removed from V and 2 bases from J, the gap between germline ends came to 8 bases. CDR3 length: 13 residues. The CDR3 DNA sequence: TGTGCCAGCAGTTTCCGGGAAACCTACGAGCAGTACTTC. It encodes CASSFRETYEQYF.

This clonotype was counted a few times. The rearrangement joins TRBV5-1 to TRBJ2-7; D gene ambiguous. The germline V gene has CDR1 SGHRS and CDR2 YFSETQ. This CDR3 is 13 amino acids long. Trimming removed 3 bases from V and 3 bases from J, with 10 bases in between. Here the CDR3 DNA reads TGCGCCAGCAGCTCGACCGTGGGCTACGAGCAGTACTTC. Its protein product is CASSSTVGYEQYF.

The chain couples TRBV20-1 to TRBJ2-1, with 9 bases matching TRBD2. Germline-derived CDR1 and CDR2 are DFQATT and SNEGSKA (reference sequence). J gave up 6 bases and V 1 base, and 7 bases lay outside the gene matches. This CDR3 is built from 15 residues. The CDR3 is CSARAGKRGANEQFF. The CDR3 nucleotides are TGCAGTGCTAGAGCAGGGAAGCGGGGGGCCAATGAGCAGTTCTTC.

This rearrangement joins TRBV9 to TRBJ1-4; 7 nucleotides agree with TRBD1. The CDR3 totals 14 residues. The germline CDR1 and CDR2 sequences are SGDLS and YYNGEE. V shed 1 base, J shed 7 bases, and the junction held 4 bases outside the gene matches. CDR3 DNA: TGTGCCAGCAGCGTACAGGGGGAGATTGAAAAACTGTTTTTT. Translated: CASSVQGEIEKLFF.

The chain's CDR3 is CASSSSRLDEQYF. The CDR3 coding sequence is TGTGCCAGCAGCTCCTCTAGGCTGGACGAGCAGTACTTC. The rearrangement joins TRBV12-3 or TRBV12-4 to TRBJ2-7, with D unresolved. The V end lost 6 bases, the J end lost 5 bases, and 14 bases lay between the germline ends. The CDR3 has 13 amino acids.

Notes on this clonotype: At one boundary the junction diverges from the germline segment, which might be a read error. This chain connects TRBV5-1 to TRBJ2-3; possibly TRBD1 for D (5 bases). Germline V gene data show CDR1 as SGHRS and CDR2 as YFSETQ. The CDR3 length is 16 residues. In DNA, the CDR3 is TGCGCCGGCAGCTTGGATCAGGGTTGGAGCACAGATACGCAGTATTTT. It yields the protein CAGSLDQGWSTDTQYF.

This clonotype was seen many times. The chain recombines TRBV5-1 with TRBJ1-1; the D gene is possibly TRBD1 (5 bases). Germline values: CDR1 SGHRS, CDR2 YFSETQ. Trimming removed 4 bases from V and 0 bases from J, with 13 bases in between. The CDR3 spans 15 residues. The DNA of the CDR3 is TGCGCCAGCAGCCTATCCGGGACCGTGAACACTGAAGCTTTCTTT. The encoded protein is CASSLSGTVNTEAFF.

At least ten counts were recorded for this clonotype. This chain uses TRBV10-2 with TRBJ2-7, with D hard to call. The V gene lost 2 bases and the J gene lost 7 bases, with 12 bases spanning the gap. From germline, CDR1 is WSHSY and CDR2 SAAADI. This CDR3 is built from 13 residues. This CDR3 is CASSEVGLREQYF. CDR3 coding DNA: TGCGCCAGCAGTGAGGTGGGATTGAGAGAGCAGTACTTC.

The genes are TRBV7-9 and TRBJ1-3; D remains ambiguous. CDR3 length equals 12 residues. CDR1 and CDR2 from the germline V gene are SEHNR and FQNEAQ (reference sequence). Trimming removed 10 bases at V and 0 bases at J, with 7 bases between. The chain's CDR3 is CATLGSGNTIYF. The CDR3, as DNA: TGTGCCACCCTTGGCTCTGGAAACACCATATATTTT.

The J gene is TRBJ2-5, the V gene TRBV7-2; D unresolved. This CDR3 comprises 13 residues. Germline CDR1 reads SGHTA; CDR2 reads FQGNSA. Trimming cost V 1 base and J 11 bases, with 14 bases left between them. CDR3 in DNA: TGTGCCAGCAGCTTAGTTCTGCGTAGTGAGCAGTACTTC. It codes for CASSLVLRSEQYF. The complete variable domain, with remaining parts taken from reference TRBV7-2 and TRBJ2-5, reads GAGVSQSPSNKVTEKGKDVELRCDPISGHTALYWYRQSLGQGLEFLIYFQGNSAPDKSGLPSDRFSAERTGGSVSTLTIQRTQQEDSAVYLCASSLVLRSEQYFGPGTRLLVL.

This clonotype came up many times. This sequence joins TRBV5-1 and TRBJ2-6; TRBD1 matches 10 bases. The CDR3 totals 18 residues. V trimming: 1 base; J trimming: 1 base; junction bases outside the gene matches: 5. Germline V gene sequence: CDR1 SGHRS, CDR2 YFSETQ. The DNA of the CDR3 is TGCGCCAGCAGCTTGCGGGACAGGGGTGTTTCTGGGGCCAACGTCCTGACTTTC. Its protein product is CASSLRDRGVSGANVLTF.

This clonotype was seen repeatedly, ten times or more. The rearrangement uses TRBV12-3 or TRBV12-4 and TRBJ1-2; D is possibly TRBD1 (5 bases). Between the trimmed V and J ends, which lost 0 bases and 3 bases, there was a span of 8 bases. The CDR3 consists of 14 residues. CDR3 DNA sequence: TGTGCCAGCAGTTTAGCGCGAGGGGACTATGGCTACACCTTC. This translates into CASSLARGDYGYTF.

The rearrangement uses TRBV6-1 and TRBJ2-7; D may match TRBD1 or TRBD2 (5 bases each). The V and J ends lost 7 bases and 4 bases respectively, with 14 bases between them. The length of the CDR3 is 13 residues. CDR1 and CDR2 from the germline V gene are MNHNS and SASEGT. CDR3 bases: TGTGCCAGCAAGGCAGGGACGGGTTACGAGCAGTACTTC. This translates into CASKAGTGYEQYF.

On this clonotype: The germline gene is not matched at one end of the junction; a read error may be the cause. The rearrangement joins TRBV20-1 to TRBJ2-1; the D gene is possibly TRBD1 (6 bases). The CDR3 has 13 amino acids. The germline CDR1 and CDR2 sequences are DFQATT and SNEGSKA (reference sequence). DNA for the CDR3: TGCGGTGCTCCCAGGGGATCCTACAATGAGCAGTTCTTC. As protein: CGAPRGSYNEQFF.